This record concerns one T cell receptor beta chain sequence. Sequencing used immunoSEQ multiplex PCR; TCRdb keeps in-frame clones, though not all of them. The sample shows 150,000 or so clones, 75% to 85% of them seen only once. This entry is derived from a study of blood T cell repertoires in COVID-19. The CDR3 has 15 residues. Trimming took 0 bases from V and 6 from J; bases not matched to a gene: 5. The germline V gene has CDR1 SGHNT and CDR2 YYREEE (reference sequence). The rearrangement uses TRBV5-4 and TRBJ2-2; 7 bases are a match to TRBD1. The specimen sequenced was peripheral blood. The origin of this receptor is a woman between 70 and 85 years old with COVID-19, enrolled during active disease. The CDR3 loop reads CASSLAGQGAGELFF. DNA for the CDR3: TGTGCCAGCAGCTTGGCGGGCCAGGGGGCCGGGGAGCTGTTTTTT. The full variable domain, its missing parts supplied by reference TRBV5-4 and TRBJ2-2, is ETGVTQSPTHLIKTRGQQVTLRCSSQSGHNTVSWYQQALGQGPQFIFQYYREEENGRGNFPPRFSGLQFPNYSSELNVNALELDDSALYLCASSLAGQGAGELFFGEGSRLTVL.